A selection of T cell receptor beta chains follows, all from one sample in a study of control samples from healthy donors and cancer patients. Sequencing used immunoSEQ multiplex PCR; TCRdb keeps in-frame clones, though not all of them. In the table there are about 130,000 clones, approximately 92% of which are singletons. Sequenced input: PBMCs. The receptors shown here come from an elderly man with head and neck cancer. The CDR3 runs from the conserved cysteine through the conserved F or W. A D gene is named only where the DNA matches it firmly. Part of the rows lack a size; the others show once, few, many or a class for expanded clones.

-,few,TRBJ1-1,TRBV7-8,CASSFVGVDTEAFF,TGTGCCAGCAGCTTCGTGGGGGTAGACACTGAAGCTTTCTTT
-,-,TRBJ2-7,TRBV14,CASSPRIQVYEQYF,TGTGCCAGCAGCCCCAGAATACAGGTCTACGAGCAGTACTTC
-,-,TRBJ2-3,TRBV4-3,CASSQVLRMRTQYF,TGCGCCAGCAGCCAAGTGCTGAGGATGCGTACGCAGTATTTT
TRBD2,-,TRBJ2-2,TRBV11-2,CASSRLAGPRTGELFF,TGTGCCAGCAGTCGGCTAGCGGGGCCCAGAACCGGGGAGCTGTTTTTT
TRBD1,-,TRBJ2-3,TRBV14,CASSQDRDRVPNPSTDTQYF,TGTGCCAGCAGCCAAGATAGGGACAGGGTCCCTAATCCTAGCACAGATACGCAGTATTTT
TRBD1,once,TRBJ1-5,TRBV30,CAWSGNRQGNQPQHF,TGTGCCTGGAGTGGTAATCGACAGGGAAATCAGCCCCAGCATTTT
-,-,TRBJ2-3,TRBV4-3,CASSQDSRRSTDTQYF,TGCGCCAGCAGCCAGGACAGCCGGCGGAGCACAGATACGCAGTATTTT
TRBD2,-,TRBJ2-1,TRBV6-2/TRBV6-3,CASSDGLAGSIDEQFF,TGTGCCAGCAGCGACGGACTAGCGGGATCAATCGATGAGCAGTTCTTC
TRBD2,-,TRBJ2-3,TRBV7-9,CASRPGFSGLSDTQYF,TGTGCCAGCAGACCGGGATTTAGCGGGTTGTCAGATACGCAGTATTTT
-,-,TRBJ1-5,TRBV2,CASSEDGTNQPQHF,TGTGCCAGCAGCGAGGACGGAACGAATCAGCCCCAGCATTTT
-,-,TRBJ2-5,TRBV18,CASSLRLVDQETQYF,TGTGCCAGCTCTCTCCGGTTGGTTGATCAAGAGACCCAGTACTTC
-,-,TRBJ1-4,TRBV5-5,CASSLVGAGNEKLFF,TGTGCCAGCAGCTTGGTTGGGGCAGGCAATGAAAAACTGTTTTTT
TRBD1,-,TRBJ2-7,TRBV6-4,CASSPQGAGEQYF,TGTGCCAGCAGTCCACAGGGGGCGGGGGAGCAGTACTTC
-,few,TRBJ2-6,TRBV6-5,CASKIPGGANVLTF,TGTGCCAGCAAAATCCCAGGGGGGGCCAACGTCCTGACTTTC
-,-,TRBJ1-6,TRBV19,CASSLRQLNSPLHF,TGTGCCAGTAGTCTTCGACAGCTCAATTCACCCCTCCACTTT
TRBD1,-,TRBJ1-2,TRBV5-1,CASSPQATGTGIGYTF,TGCGCCAGCAGTCCACAGGCCACAGGGACAGGGATCGGCTACACCTTC
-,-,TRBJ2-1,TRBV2,CASKNEQFF,TGTGCCAGCAAGAATGAGCAGTTCTTC
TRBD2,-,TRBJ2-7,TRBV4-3,CASSQLPSGNYEQYF,TGCGCCAGCAGCCAACTGCCCAGCGGGAATTACGAGCAGTACTTC
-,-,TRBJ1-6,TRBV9,CASSATLRSPLHF,TGTGCCAGCAGCGCAACACTCAGGTCACCCCTCCACTTT
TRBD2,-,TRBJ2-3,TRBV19,CASSIGLGTDTQYF,TGTGCCAGTAGTATCGGACTAGGCACAGATACGCAGTATTTT
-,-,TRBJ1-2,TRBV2,CASTNTGGGYTF,TGTGCCAGCACTAACACAGGTGGTGGCTACACCTTC
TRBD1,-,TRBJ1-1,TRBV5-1,CASSTGQGILHTEAFF,TGCGCCAGCAGCACGGGACAGGGGATTTTGCACACTGAAGCTTTCTTT
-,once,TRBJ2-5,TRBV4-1,CASRRGQQETQYF,TGCGCCAGCAGACGTGGACAGCAAGAGACCCAGTACTTC
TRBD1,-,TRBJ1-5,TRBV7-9,CASSLSGGYQPQHF,TGTGCCAGCAGCTTATCAGGGGGCTATCAGCCCCAGCATTTT
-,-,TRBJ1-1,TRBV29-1,CSVEGNTEAFF,TGCAGCGTTGAAGGGAACACTGAAGCTTTCTTT
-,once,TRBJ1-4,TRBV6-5,CASSYSRGRSEKLFF,TGTGCCAGCAGTTACTCGCGGGGCAGGAGTGAAAAACTGTTTTTT
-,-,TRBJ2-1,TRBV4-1,CASRGLGGPNEQFF,TGCGCCAGCAGAGGTTTGGGGGGGCCCAATGAGCAGTTCTTC
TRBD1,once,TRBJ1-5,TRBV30,CAWSPGQGAGQPQHF,TGTGCCTGGAGTCCGGGACAGGGGGCCGGGCAGCCCCAGCATTTT
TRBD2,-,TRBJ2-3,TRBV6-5,CASSFSGRSSTDTQYF,TGTGCCAGCAGTTTCAGCGGGAGATCTAGCACAGATACGCAGTATTTT
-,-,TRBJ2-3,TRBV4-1,CASSAALDTQYF,TGCGCCAGCAGCGCAGCCCTAGATACGCAGTATTTT
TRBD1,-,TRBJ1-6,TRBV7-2,CASSLMRGQGAKNSPLHF,TGTGCCAGCAGCTTAATGCGGGGACAGGGGGCGAAAAATTCACCCCTCCACTTT
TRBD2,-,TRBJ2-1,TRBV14,CASSHPGGPGEQFF,TGTGCCAGCAGCCATCCGGGGGGGCCGGGGGAGCAGTTCTTC
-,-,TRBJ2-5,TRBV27,CASSLRTDEETQYF,TGTGCCAGCAGTTTGCGGACAGATGAAGAGACCCAGTACTTC
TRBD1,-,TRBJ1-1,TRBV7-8,CASSVRGQGRLNTEAFF,TGTGCCAGCAGCGTCCGGGGACAGGGCCGCTTGAACACTGAAGCTTTCTTT
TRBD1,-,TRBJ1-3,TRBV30,CAGQGSGNTIYF,TGTGCCGGACAGGGCTCTGGAAACACCATATATTTT
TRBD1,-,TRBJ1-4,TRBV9,CASSARTGINEKLFF,TGTGCCAGCAGCGCGAGGACAGGGATTAATGAAAAACTGTTTTTT
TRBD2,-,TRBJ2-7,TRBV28,CASRGRKTSGRSHEQYF,TGTGCCAGCCGCGGACGGAAAACTAGCGGGAGAAGCCACGAGCAGTACTTC
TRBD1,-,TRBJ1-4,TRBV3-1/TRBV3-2,CASSPTGVEKLFF,TGTGCCAGCAGCCCGACAGGGGTTGAAAAACTGTTTTTT